This T cell receptor beta chain is from a study of low-dose radiotherapy and immunotherapy resistance in tumors. TRAV- and TRBV-specific primers primed first-strand cDNA, covering alpha and beta chains. The PCR that amplified TCRs ran for approximately 20 cycles, relying on a constant-region primer and a V-primer adapter. TCRdb re-derived calls from the reads in MiXCR, one entry per CDR3 protein. The sample lists around 100,000 distinct CDR3 sequences; more than 20% were seen once. Indicated time point: after trial treatment. Treatment specified: LDRT plus nivolumab, ipilimumab, low-dose cyclophosphamide and aspirin (RACIN trial). Per the germline V gene, CDR1 is MGHRA and CDR2 is YSYEKL. This CDR3 is built from 17 residues. Deletions cut 3 bases from V and 4 bases from J, with 20 bases between. This clonotype came up many times.

The V gene is TRBV4-1, the J gene TRBJ2-3; weak D call: TRBD1 (6 bases). Sequencing was performed on PBMCs, taken after low-dose radiotherapy plus immunotherapy. This TCR came from a male donor with prostate cancer. In DNA, the CDR3 is TGCGCCAGCAGCCACCCCCGGAGAGGGGGACCCCCAGATACGCAGTATTTT. Protein sequence: CASSHPRRGGPPDTQYF.